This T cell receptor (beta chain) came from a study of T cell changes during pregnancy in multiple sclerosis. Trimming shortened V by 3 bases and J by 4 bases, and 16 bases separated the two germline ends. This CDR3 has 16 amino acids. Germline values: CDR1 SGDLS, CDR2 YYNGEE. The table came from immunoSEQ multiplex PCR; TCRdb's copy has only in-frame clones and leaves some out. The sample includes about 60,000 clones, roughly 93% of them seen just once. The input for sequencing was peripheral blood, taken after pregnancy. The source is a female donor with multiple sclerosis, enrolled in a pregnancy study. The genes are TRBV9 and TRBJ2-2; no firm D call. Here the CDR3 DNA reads TGTGCCAGCAGCGCAAAGGCCCAGACTCTCACCGGGGAGCTGTTTTTT. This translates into CASSAKAQTLTGELFF.